Here is one T cell receptor (beta chain) with its context. Profiling relied on immunoSEQ multiplex PCR, and the TCRdb table lists in-frame clones only, not all of them. The data contain 250,000 to 350,000 clones, approximately 89% of them singletons. The germline V gene encodes CDR1 SGHTA and CDR2 FQGNSA. V trimming: 4 bases; J trimming: 6 bases; junction bases outside the gene matches: 12. This CDR3 region has 15 residues. These data originate in a study of blood T cell repertoires in COVID-19. Overall study: PBMCs, B-cell-depleted T cells, or T cells provided the cDNA or gDNA that made up the material.

The sequenced material came from peripheral blood. This clonotype was obtained from a woman aged 60-75 years with acute or convalescent COVID-19. V usage is TRBV7-2 and J usage is TRBJ2-7; 7 bases fit TRBD2. The DNA for the CDR3 is TGTGCCAGCAGCTGGAGTGGCGGGAGCACGGGCGAGCAGTACTTC. It translates to CASSWSGGSTGEQYF. The whole variable domain, filled in from reference TRBV7-2 and TRBJ2-7, reads GAGVSQSPSNKVTEKGKDVELRCDPISGHTALYWYRQSLGQGLEFLIYFQGNSAPDKSGLPSDRFSAERTGGSVSTLTIQRTQQEDSAVYLCASSWSGGSTGEQYFGPGTRLTVT.